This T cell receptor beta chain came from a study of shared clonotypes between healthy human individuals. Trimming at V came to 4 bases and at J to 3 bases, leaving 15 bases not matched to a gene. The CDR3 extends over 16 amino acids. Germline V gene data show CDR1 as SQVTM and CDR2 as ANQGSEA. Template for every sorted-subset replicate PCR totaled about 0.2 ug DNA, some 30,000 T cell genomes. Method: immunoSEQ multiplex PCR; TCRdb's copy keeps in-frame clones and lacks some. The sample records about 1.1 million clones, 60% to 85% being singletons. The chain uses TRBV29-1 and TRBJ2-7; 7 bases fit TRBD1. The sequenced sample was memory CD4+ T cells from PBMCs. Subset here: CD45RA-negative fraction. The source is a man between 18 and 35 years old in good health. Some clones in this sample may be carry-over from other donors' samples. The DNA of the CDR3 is TGCAGCGTTGGGCTCCCCCAGGGACAGTTCATCTACGAGCAGTACTTC. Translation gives CSVGLPQGQFIYEQYF.